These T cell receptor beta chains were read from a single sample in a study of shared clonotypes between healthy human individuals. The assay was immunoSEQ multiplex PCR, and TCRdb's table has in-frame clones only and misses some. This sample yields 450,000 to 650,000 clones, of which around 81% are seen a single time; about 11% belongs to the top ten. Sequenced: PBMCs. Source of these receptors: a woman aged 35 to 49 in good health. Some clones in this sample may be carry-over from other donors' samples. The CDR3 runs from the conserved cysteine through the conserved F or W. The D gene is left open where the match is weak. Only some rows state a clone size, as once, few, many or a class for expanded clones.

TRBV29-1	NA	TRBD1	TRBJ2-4	CSVGPGGMDIQYF	TGCAGCGTTGGACCAGGGGGCATGGACATTCAGTACTTC
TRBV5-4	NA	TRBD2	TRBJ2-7	CASSLGRAGGLSYEQYF	TGTGCCAGCAGCTTGGGTCGAGCGGGAGGTCTCTCCTACGAGCAGTACTTC
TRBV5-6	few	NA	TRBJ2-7	CASSLQFVHEQYF	TGTGCCAGCAGCTTGCAGTTCGTCCACGAGCAGTACTTC
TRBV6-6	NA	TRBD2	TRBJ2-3	CASSPIAGGTDTQYF	TGTGCCAGCAGTCCTATAGCGGGAGGTACAGATACGCAGTATTTT
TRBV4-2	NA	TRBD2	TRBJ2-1	CASSQGGLAGTNEQFF	TGTGCCAGCAGCCAAGGAGGACTAGCGGGAACCAATGAGCAGTTCTTC
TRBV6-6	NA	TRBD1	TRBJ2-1	CASSPPRQGPNNEQFF	TGTGCCAGCAGTCCCCCGAGACAGGGACCAAACAATGAGCAGTTCTTC
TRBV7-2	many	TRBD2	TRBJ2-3	CASSRRAGEGGDTQYF	TGTGCCAGCAGCCGTCGAGCGGGGGAGGGAGGAGATACGCAGTATTTT
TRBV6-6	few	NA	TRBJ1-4	CAIAPEVEKLFF	TGTGCCATCGCTCCGGAGGTGGAAAAACTGTTTTTT
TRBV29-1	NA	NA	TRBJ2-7	CSVVIRYAGYEQYF	TGCAGCGTTGTGATACGGTACGCCGGCTACGAGCAGTACTTC
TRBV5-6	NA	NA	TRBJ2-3	CASSSSDGHTQYF	TGTGCCAGCAGCTCCTCAGACGGGCATACGCAGTATTTT
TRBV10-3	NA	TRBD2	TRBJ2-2	CATGTSGRSGELFF	TGTGCCACCGGGACTAGCGGGAGATCAGGGGAGCTGTTTTTT
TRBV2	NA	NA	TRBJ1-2	CASSERTPGYTF	TGTGCCAGCAGTGAAAGGACGCCTGGCTACACCTTC
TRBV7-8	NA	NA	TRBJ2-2	CASSLAGGGPTGELFF	TGTGCCAGCAGCTTAGCAGGGGGAGGGCCCACCGGGGAGCTGTTTTTT
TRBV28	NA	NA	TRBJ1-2	CASRAPSYGYTF	TGTGCCAGCAGGGCCCCATCCTATGGCTACACCTTC
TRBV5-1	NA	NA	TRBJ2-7	CASSLNYEQYF	TGCGCCAGCAGCCTTAACTACGAGCAGTACTTC
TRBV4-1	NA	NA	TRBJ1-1	CASSQGRVNTEAFF	TGCGCCAGCAGCCAAGGACGGGTGAACACTGAAGCTTTCTTT
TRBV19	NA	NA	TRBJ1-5	CASSSQINQPQHF	TGTGCCAGTAGTTCACAGATAAATCAGCCCCAGCATTTT
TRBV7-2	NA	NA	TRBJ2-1	CASSPTWTGEQFF	TGTGCCAGCAGCCCCACTTGGACGGGTGAGCAGTTCTTC
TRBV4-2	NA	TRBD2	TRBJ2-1	CASSLFSGGPDEQFF	TGTGCCAGCAGCCTATTTTCGGGAGGGCCAGATGAGCAGTTCTTC
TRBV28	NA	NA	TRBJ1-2	CASSPGVYGYTF	TGTGCCAGCAGCCCTGGAGTCTATGGCTACACCTTC
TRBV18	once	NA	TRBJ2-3	CASSLRTDTQYF	TGTGCCAGCTCCCTTCGCACAGATACGCAGTATTTT
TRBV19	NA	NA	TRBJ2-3	CASSIWGATDTQYF	TGTGCCAGTAGTATTTGGGGGGCCACAGATACGCAGTATTTT
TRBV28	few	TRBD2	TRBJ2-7	CASSLMTSGSSYEQYF	TGTGCCAGCAGTTTAATGACTAGCGGGAGTTCCTACGAGCAGTACTTC
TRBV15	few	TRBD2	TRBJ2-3	CATSRGTSGKRDTQYF	TGTGCCACCAGCAGGGGGACTAGCGGGAAGAGGGATACGCAGTATTTT
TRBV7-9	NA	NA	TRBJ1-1	CASINPDPSRDKAFF	TGTGCCAGCATCAATCCGGACCCCTCGAGGGATAAGGCTTTCTTT
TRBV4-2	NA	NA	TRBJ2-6	CASSQDPLGGANVLTF	TGTGCCAGCAGCCAGGACCCCCTCGGGGGGGCCAACGTCCTGACTTTC
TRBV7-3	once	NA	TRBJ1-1	CASSLRAGNTEAFF	TGTGCCAGCAGCTTAAGGGCAGGCAACACTGAAGCTTTCTTT
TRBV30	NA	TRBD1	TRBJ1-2	CAWAGTADGYTF	TGTGCCTGGGCCGGGACAGCCGATGGCTACACCTTC